This T cell receptor beta chain was documented in a study of shared clonotypes between healthy human individuals. Study context: Sampling drew on donors who were a couple of women and three men aged 18 to 49.

Per the original methods: Sequence data from immunoSEQ were junction-only and lacked quality scores; consequently, filtering differed. Method: immunoSEQ multiplex PCR; TCRdb's copy keeps in-frame clones and lacks some. The V and J calls and clone size come from that table; D and trimming were worked out from the DNA. The sample yields millions of clones, over 85% seen once. General observations from the study: Shared across a few donors were 5% to 6% of the naive CD4 clonotypes.

In germline, CDR1 is SQVTM, CDR2 ANQGSEA. Trimming stripped 1 base from V and 5 bases from J, with 11 bases between. This CDR3 is 13 amino acids long. This clone was seen only once. Its specificity is unknown. The sample holds other DNA sequences that translate to the same CDR3. Those who donated, Caucasian adults without exception, all lived in Nashville, Tennessee. What was sequenced was naive CD4+ T cells from PBMCs. As for subset: CD45RA+ positively selected. This receptor was taken from a man between 18 and 29 years old in good health. Some clones in this sample may be carry-over from other donors' samples. The chain carries TRBV29-1 and TRBJ2-5, with D unclear. The DNA of the CDR3 is TGCAGCGTTGAAGGGCGGCTGGCGGAGACCCAGTACTTC. Its protein is CSVEGRLAETQYF.